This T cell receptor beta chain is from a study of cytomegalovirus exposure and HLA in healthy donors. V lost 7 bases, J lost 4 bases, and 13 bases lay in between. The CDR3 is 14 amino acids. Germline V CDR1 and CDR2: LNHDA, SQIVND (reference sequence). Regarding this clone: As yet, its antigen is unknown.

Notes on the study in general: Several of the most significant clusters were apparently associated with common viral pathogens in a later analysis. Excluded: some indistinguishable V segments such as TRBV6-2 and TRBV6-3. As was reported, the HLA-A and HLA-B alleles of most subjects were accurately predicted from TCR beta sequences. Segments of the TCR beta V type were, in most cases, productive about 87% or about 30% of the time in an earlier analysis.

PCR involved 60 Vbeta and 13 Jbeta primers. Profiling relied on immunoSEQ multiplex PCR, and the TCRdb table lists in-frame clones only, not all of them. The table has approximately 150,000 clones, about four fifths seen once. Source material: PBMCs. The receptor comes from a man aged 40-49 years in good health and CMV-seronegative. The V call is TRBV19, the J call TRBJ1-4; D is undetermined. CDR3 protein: CASKAAGNNEKLFF. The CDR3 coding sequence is TGTGCCAGTAAGGCGGCGGGAAATAATGAAAAACTGTTTTTT.